This TCR beta chain stems from a study of blood T cell repertoires in COVID-19. On the study more broadly: Sites in the United States, Italy and Spain provided acute and convalescent COVID-19 samples. T cells, B-cell-depleted T cells, or PBMCs supplied cDNA or gDNA.

As originally analysed: Amplifying reference gene primers gave estimates of nucleated cell counts. TCRdb's table, derived via immunoSEQ multiplex PCR, lists solely in-frame clones and lacks some. The V and J calls and clone size are taken from that table; D and trimming were inferred from the DNA. The sample contains 100,000 to 110,000 clones, approximately 80% of which appear only once. V gave up 8 bases and J gave up 7 bases, with 23 bases separating them. The CDR3 has 15 residues. CDR1 is SEHNR and CDR2 is FQNEAQ in the germline V gene (reference sequence). The sequence was collected from an older woman with acute or convalescent COVID-19. The gene calls are TRBV7-9 and TRBJ1-2, with a possible D match to TRBD1 (6 bases). What was sequenced was peripheral blood. CDR3 DNA: TGTGCCAGCTCCCTAGGGGGACGGAGCCAATCTGGCTACACCTTC. Protein: CASSLGGRSQSGYTF.